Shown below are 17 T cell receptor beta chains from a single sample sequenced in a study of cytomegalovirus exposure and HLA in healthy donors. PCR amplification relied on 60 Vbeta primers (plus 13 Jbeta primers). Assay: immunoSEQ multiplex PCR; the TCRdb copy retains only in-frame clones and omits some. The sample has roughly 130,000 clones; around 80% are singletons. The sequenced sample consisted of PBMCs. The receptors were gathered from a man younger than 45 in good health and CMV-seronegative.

This CDR3 reads CASSGWEGSYEQYF. In nucleotides, the CDR3 is TGTGCCAGCAGTGGGTGGGAGGGTTCCTACGAGCAGTACTTC. The J gene is TRBJ2-7, the V gene TRBV2; 7 bases are a match to TRBD2. CDR3 length equals 14 residues. V was pared by 4 bases and J by 1 base, with 4 bases of the junction left unmatched. CDR1 and CDR2 (germline): SNHLY, FYNNEI.

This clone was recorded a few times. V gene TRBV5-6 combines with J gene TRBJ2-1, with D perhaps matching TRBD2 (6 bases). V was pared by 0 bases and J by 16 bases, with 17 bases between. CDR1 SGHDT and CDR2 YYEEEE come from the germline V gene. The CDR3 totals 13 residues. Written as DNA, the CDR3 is TGTGCCAGCAGCTTGGCGTGGGAGGTCGTAGGTTTCTTC. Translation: CASSLAWEVVGFF.

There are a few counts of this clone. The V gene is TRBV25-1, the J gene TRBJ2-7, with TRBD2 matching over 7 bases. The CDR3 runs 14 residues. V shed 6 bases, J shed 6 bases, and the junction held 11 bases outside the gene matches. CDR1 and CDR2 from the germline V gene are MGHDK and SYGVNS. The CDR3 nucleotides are TGTGCCAGCAGCGGATCACGGGAGGTTGGCGAGCAGTACTTC. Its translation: CASSGSREVGEQYF.

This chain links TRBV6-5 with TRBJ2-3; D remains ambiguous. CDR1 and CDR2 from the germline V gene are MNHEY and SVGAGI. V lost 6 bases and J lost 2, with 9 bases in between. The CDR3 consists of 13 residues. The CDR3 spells CASSPGYTDTQYF. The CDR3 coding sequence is TGTGCCAGCAGCCCCGGGTACACAGATACGCAGTATTTT.

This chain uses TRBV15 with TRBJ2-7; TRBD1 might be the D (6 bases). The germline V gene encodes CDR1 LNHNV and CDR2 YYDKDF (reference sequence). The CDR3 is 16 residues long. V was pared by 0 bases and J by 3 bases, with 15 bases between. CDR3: CATSRDIGQSRYEQYF. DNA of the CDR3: TGTGCCACCAGCAGAGATATTGGACAGAGCCGCTACGAGCAGTACTTC.

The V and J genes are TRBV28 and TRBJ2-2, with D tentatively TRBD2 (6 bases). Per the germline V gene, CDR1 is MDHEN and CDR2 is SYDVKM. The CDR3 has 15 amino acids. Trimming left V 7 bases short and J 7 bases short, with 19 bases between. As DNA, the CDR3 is TGTGCCAGCAATCCCGGGACTCCTGGGGACGGGGAGCTGTTTTTT. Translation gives CASNPGTPGDGELFF.

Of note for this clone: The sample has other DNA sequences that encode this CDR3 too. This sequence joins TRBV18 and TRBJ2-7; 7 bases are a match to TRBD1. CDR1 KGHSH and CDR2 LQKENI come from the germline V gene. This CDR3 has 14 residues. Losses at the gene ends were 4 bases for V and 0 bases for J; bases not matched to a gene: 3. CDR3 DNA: TGTGCCAGCTCACGAGACAGGGCCTCCTACGAGCAGTACTTC. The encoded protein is CASSRDRASYEQYF. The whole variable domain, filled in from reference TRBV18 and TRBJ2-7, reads NAGVMQNPRHLVRRRGQEARLRCSPMKGHSHVYWYRQLPEEGLKFMVYLQKENIIDESGMPKERFSAEFPKEGPSILRIQQVVRGDSAAYFCASSRDRASYEQYFGPGTRLTVT.

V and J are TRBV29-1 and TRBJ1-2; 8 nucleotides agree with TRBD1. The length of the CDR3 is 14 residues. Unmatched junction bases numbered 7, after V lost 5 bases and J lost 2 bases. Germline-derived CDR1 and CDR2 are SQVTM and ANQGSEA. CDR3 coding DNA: TGCAGCGTTTCCGGACAGGGACAGAACTATGGCTACACCTTC. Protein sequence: CSVSGQGQNYGYTF.

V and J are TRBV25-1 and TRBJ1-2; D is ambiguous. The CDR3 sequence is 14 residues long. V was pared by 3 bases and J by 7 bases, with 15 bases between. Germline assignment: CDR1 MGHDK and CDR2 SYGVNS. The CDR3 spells CASSDTAWGGGYTF. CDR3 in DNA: TGTGCCAGCAGTGACACGGCCTGGGGAGGTGGCTACACCTTC.

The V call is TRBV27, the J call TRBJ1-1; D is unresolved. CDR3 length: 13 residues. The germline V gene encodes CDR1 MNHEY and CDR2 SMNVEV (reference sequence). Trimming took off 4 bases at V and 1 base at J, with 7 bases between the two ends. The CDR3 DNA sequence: TGTGCCAGCAGTTACTCAGGGAACACTGAAGCTTTCTTT. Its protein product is CASSYSGNTEAFF.

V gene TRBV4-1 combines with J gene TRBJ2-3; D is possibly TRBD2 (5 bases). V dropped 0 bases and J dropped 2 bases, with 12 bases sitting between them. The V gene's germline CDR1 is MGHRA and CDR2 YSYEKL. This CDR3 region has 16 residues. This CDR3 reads CASSQELASTTDTQYF. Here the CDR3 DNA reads TGCGCCAGCAGCCAAGAGTTAGCGTCAACCACAGATACGCAGTATTTT.

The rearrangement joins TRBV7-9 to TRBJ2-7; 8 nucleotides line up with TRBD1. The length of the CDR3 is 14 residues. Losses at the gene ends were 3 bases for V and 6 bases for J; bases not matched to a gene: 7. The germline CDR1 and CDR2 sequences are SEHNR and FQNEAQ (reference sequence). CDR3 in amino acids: CASSFTGQGGEQYF. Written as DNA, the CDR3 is TGTGCCAGCAGCTTCACAGGACAGGGAGGCGAGCAGTACTTC.

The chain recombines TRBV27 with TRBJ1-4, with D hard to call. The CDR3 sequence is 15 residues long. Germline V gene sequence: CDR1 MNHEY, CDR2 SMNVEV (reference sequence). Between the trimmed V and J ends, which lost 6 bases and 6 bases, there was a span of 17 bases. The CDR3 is CASRFWAGSDEKLFF. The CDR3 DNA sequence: TGTGCCAGCAGGTTTTGGGCCGGCTCAGATGAAAAACTGTTTTTT.

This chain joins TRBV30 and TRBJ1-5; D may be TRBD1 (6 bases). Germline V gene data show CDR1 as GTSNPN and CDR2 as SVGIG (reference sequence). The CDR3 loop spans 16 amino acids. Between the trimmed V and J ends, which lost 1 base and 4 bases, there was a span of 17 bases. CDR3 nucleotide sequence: TGTGCCTGGAGTGGGAACGCGGGGGCGAGGAATCAGCCCCAGCATTTT. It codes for CAWSGNAGARNQPQHF.

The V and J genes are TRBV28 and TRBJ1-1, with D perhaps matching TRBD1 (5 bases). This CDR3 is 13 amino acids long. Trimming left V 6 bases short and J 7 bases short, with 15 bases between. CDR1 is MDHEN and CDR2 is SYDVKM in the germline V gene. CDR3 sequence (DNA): TGTGCCAGCAGCAAACCAGGACACTTTGAAGCTTTCTTT. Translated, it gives CASSKPGHFEAFF.

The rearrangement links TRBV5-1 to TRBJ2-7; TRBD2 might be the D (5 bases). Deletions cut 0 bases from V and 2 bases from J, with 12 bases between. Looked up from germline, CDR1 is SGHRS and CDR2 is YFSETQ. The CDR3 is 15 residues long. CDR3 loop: CASSLDPGVAYEQYF. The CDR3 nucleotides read TGCGCCAGCAGCTTGGACCCCGGGGTAGCCTACGAGCAGTACTTC.

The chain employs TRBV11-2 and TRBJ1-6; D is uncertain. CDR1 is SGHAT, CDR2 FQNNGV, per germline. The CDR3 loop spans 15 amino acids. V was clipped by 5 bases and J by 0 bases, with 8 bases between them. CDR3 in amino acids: CASSARSSYNSPLHF. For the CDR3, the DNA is TGTGCCAGCAGCGCCCGTAGCTCCTATAATTCACCCCTCCACTTT.